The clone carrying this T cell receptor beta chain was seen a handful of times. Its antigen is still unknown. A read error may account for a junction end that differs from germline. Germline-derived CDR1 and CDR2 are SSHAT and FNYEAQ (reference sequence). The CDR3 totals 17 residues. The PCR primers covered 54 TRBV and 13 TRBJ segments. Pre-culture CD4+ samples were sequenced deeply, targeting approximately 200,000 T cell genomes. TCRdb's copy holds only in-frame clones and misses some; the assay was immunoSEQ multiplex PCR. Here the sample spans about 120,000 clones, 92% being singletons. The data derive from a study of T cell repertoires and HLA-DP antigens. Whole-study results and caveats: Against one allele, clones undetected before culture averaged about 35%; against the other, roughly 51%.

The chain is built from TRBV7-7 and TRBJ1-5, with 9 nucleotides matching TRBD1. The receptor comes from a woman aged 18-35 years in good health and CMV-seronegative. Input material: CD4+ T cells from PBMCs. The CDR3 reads CASSLRRDRVCDQPQHF. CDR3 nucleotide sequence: TGTGCTAGCAGCTTACGGCGGGACAGGGTCTGCGATCAGCCCCAGCATTTT.